The 8 T cell receptor beta chains below were found in one sample sequenced in a study of T-cell reconstitution after alpha-beta-depleted transplantation in children. Molecular barcoding with unique molecular identifiers was used for the TCRbeta library. TCRdb itself ran the PCR reads through MiXCR, one entry per CDR3 protein. This table has some 830,000 distinct CDR3 sequences, approximately 15% appearing once. Sequencing was performed on PBMCs, mostly from graft donor cells, taken 360 days after TCRalphabeta/CD19-depleted stem cell transplant. Every receptor here comes from a male patient younger than 18 who had a stem cell transplant for acute lymphoblastic leukemia, so the T cells may come from the graft donor.

With regard to this clonotype: With a much larger clone just one base away, this may be a read error. V is TRBV7-6 and J is TRBJ2-7; 9 nucleotides align to TRBD1. Germline CDR1 SGHVS, CDR2 FNYEAQ. This CDR3 is built from 15 residues. The CDR3 spells CASSSGTGSSYELYF. Written as DNA, the CDR3 is TGTGCCAGCAGCTCGGGGACAGGGAGCTCCTACGAGCTGTACTTC.

As to this clonotype: This may be a read error, as it is one base from a much larger clone. The V gene is TRBV12-5, the J gene TRBJ1-1; D is ambiguous. Germline V gene data show CDR1 as LGHNT and CDR2 as FRNRAP. V lost 4 bases and J lost 10, with 10 bases in between. The CDR3 is 11 residues long. DNA of the CDR3: TGTGCTAGTGGTTCGGGGTGTAGAGCTTTCTTT. It specifies CASGSGCRAFF. The full variable domain, completed using reference TRBV12-5 and TRBJ1-1, is DARVTQTPRHKVTEMGQEVTMRCQPILGHNTVFWYRQTMMQGLELLAYFRNRAPLDDSGMPKDRFSAEMPDATLATLKIQPSEPRDSAVYFCASGSGCRAFFGQGTRLTVV.

This clonotype has ten or more counts. V usage is TRBV29-1 and J usage is TRBJ2-2, with no clear D. There are 12 residues in the CDR3. CDR1 and CDR2 (germline): SQVTM, ANQGSEA. The V end lost 7 bases, the J end lost 4 bases, and 10 bases lay between the germline ends. CDR3 in amino acids: CSAGQSTGELFF. The CDR3 DNA reads as TGCAGCGCGGGTCAGAGCACCGGGGAGCTGTTTTTT.

This clonotype was seen a handful of times. The chain carries TRBV5-1 and TRBJ1-1, with TRBD1 as a possible D gene (5 bases). CDR3 length: 14 amino acids. V lost 3 bases, J lost 1 base, and 10 bases lay in between. Germline values: CDR1 SGHRS, CDR2 YFSETQ. For the CDR3, the DNA is TGCGCCAGCAGCTCGAACACAGGGAACACTGAAGCTTTCTTT. Residues: CASSSNTGNTEAFF.

This clonotype was detected a few times. The V call is TRBV12-3 or TRBV12-4, the J call TRBJ2-1, with 9 bases that match TRBD1. This CDR3 region has 14 residues. After removal of 6 bases from V and 9 bases from J, the junction contained 9 bases not matched to a gene. DNA for the CDR3: TGTGCCAGCAGCCCCGGACAGGGGACCATTGAGCAGTTCTTC. Its protein product is CASSPGQGTIEQFF.

J is TRBJ2-5 and V is TRBV5-6; 9 bases match TRBD2. The junction had 5 bases not matched to a gene; V was cut back by 0 bases and J by 2 bases. Germline V gene data show CDR1 as SGHDT and CDR2 as YYEEEE. This CDR3 contains 16 residues. The CDR3 coding sequence is TGTGCCAGCAGCTTGGAGCTAGCGGGACCACAAGAGACCCAGTACTTC. This gives the protein CASSLELAGPQETQYF. Full variable domain (remainder filled in from reference TRBV5-6 and TRBJ2-5): DAGVTQSPTHLIKTRGQQVTLRCSPKSGHDTVSWYQQALGQGPQFIFQYYEEEERQRGNFPDRFSGHQFPNYSSELNVNALLLGDSALYLCASSLELAGPQETQYFGPGTRLLVL.

This clonotype was detected only a few times. V gene TRBV6-1 combines with J gene TRBJ2-2, with TRBD2 as a possible D gene (6 bases). Germline assignment: CDR1 MNHNS and CDR2 SASEGT. This CDR3 comprises 15 residues. The germline V and J ends were trimmed by 7 bases and 3 bases, with 15 bases remaining between them. CDR3 DNA: TGTGCCAGCATGCCGGGACTTCTCCACACCGGGGAGCTGTTTTTT. This gives the protein CASMPGLLHTGELFF.

V and J are TRBV27 and TRBJ2-7, with D possibly matching TRBD1 (6 bases). The V and J ends lost 5 bases and 2 bases respectively, with 13 bases between them. The CDR3 has 14 amino acids. The germline V gene encodes CDR1 MNHEY and CDR2 SMNVEV (reference sequence). For the CDR3, the DNA is TGTGCCAGCAGTCCCCTCTGGGGGCCCTACGAGCAGTACTTC. It translates to CASSPLWGPYEQYF.